This T cell receptor beta chain originates from a study of OX40 agonist ivuxolimab in advanced cancers. This CDR3 contains 15 residues. From germline, CDR1 is MDHEN and CDR2 SYDVKM. V gave up 4 bases and J gave up 2 bases, with 13 bases separating them. Libraries were prepared by immunoSEQ multiplex PCR; TCRdb keeps only in-frame clonotypes and omits some of them. The profile shows over 25,000 clones, approximately 84% of them singletons. The TCR originated in an adult with an advanced solid tumor such as melanoma, head and neck, liver or kidney cancer. This chain joins TRBV28 and TRBJ2-3, with D possibly called TRBD1 or TRBD2 (6 bases each). Source: CD4+ or CD8+ T cells sorted from blood, taken in a trial of the OX40 agonist ivuxolimab. CDR3 nucleotides: TGTGCCAGCAGTTCCACAGGGAGGTACACAGATACGCAGTATTTT. Its protein product is CASSSTGRYTDTQYF. The variable domain in full, with the rest retrieved from reference TRBV28 and TRBJ2-3, is DVKVTQSSRYLVKRTGEKVFLECVQDMDHENMFWYRQDPGLGLRLIYFSYDVKMKEKGDIPEGYSVSREKKERFSLILESASTNQTSMYLCASSSTGRYTDTQYFGPGTRLTVL.